Sequencing of this T cell receptor (beta chain) was carried out in a study of blood T cell repertoires in COVID-19. Per the original methods: Amplification of reference gene primers was used by the study to estimate nucleated cell counts. Method: immunoSEQ multiplex PCR; TCRdb's copy keeps in-frame clones and lacks some. The V and J calls and the clone size are those of that table, but D and trimming were determined from the DNA. The sample yields over 130,000 clones, roughly 85% seen once. J lost 6 bases, V lost 4 bases, and 4 bases had no gene match. The CDR3 has 13 amino acids. The source of this sequence is a man in his sixties or seventies with acute or convalescent COVID-19. This sequence joins TRBV5-3 and TRBJ2-7, with 10 bases aligning to TRBD2. TRBV5-3 is noted as an ORF with a role that remains uncertain. Sequencing input: peripheral blood. The CDR3 region is CARSQLAGAEQYF. In DNA, the CDR3 is TGTGCCAGAAGCCAGCTAGCGGGAGCCGAGCAGTACTTC.